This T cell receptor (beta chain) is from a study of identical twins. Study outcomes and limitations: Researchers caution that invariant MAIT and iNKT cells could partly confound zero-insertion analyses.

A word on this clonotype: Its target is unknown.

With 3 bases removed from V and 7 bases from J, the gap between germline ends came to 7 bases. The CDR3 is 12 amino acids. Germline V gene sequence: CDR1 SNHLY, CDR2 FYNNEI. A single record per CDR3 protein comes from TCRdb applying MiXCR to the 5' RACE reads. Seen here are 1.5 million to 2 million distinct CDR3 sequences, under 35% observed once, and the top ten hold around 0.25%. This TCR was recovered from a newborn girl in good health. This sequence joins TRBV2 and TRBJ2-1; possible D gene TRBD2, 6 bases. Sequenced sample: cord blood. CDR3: CASSERENEQFF. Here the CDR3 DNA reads TGTGCCAGCAGTGAGCGGGAAAATGAGCAGTTCTTC. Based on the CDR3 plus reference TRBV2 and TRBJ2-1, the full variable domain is EPEVTQTPSHQVTQMGQEVILRCVPISNHLYFYWYRQILGQKVEFLVSFYNNEISEKSEIFDDQFSVERPDGSNFTLKIRSTKLEDSAMYFCASSERENEQFFGPGTRLTVL.